This T cell receptor beta chain was observed in a study of blood T cell repertoires in COVID-19. Overall study context: The samples span acute and convalescent COVID-19 from the United States, Italy and Spain. T cells, B-cell-depleted T cells, or PBMCs provided the cDNA or gDNA that served as material.

Clones were read by immunoSEQ multiplex PCR, and TCRdb kept only the in-frame ones, dropping some. The sample includes about 300,000 clones, about 86% of them seen just once. Germline CDR1 and CDR2: MNHEY and SMNVEV (reference sequence). Trimming stripped 3 bases from V and 2 bases from J, with 10 bases between. CDR3 size: 15 residues. The receptor's source is a woman in her forties or fifties with acute or convalescent COVID-19. Sequencing was performed on peripheral blood. This sequence joins TRBV27 and TRBJ2-2; D ambiguous. DNA for the CDR3: TGTGCCAGCAGTTTCCGAGGCTTCAACACCGGGGAGCTGTTTTTT. Its protein is CASSFRGFNTGELFF.